This record covers a single T cell receptor (beta chain). Antigen unknown. This entry comes from a study of T cell repertoires in ileal Crohn's disease. Points from the study as a whole: All patients with clonality above 26.8% had endoscopic recurrence.

The assay was immunoSEQ multiplex PCR, and TCRdb's table has in-frame clones only and misses some. The table lists a few thousand clones, 81% of them singletons. Time point reported: neoterminal ileum biopsy at postoperative endoscopy, about 6 months after surgery. The CDR3 is 14 amino acids. Germline-derived CDR1 and CDR2 are SNHLY and FYNNEI. Trimming removed 5 bases at V and 7 bases at J, with 15 bases between. The sample comprised ileal tissue. This chain links TRBV2 with TRBJ2-1, with D tentatively TRBD2 (5 bases). The clonotype originates from an adult with Crohn's disease. Here the CDR3 DNA reads TGTGCCAGCAGTTCCTCGGGGTCGGTTAATGAGCAGTTCTTC. Its translation: CASSSSGSVNEQFF.